This record covers a single TCR beta chain. Its matching antigen is unknown. TCRdb re-called the 5' RACE reads with MiXCR, one entry per CDR3 protein. The profile shows a few hundred thousand distinct CDR3 sequences, approximately 15% of them singletons. The data belong to a study of T-cell memory formation after mild COVID-19. CDR3 length: 16 amino acids. Germline V gene data show CDR1 as SGDLS and CDR2 as YYNGEE. The V gene end was trimmed by 3 bases and the J gene end by 4 bases; junction bases not matched to a gene: 12. General study results and limits: From day 15 to 85, contracting clones were balanced between CD4 and CD8, whereas later expanders leaned toward CD4+.

The sequence came from a man between 18 and 35 years old who had mild COVID-19 (a few samples of this study predate the infection). Cell type and time point are not known. The sample taken for sequencing was PBMCs or a T cell subset sorted from them (not recorded which). The gene calls are TRBV9 and TRBJ1-2, with 7 bases that match TRBD1. The CDR3 sequence: CASSEGQALDSYGYTF. Written as DNA, the CDR3 is TGTGCCAGCAGCGAAGGACAGGCCCTGGATAGCTATGGCTACACCTTC. Full variable domain (missing parts from reference TRBV9 and TRBJ1-2): DSGVTQTPKHLITATGQRVTLRCSPRSGDLSVYWYQQSLDQGLQFLIQYYNGEERAKGNILERFSAQQFPDLHSELNLSSLELGDSALYFCASSEGQALDSYGYTFGSGTRLTVV.